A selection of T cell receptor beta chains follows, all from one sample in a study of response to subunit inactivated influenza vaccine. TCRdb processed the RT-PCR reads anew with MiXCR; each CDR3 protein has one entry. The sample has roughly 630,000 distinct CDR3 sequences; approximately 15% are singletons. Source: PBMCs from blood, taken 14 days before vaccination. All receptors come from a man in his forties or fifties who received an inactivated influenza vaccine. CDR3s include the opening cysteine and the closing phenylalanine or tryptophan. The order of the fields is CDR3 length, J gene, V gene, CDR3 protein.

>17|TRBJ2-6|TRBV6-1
CASRSGTGISGANVLTF
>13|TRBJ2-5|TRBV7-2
CASSPGRSETQYF
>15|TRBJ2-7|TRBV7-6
CASSPSTGAVGEQYF
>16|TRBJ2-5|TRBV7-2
CASSLNSGHGGETQYF
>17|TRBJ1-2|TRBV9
CASSVTGTGSLTYGYTF
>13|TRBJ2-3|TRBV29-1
CSAGGRAIDTQYF
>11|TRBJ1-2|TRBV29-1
CSVEGQGGYTF
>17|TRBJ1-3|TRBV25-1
CASSEWEGRISGNTIYF
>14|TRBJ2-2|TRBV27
CASSPEGLAGELFF
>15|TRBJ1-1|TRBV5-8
CASSRERAGNTEAFF
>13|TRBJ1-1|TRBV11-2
CASRLEQNTEAFF
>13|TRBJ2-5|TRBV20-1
CSAPGQLTETQYF
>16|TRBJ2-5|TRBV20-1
CSARVPLSGSKETQYF
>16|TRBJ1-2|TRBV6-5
CASSYSIFTGAYGYTF
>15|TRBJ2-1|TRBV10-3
CAIRPDLAGAAGQFF
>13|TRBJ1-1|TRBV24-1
CATSGGGNTEAFF
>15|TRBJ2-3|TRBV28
CASSLRGLATNTQYF
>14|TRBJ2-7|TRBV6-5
CASSYSSPSYEQYF
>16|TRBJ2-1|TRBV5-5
CASQPGGRAPSNEQFF
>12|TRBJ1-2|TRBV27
CASSPATGGYTF
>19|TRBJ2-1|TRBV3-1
CASSQSKPSGRGSYNEQFF
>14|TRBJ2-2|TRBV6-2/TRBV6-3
CASTPSLHTGELFF
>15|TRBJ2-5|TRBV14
CASSLAGEWQETQYF
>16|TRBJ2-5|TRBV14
CASSQEGSRELETQYF
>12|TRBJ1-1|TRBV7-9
CAGDDRRTEAFF
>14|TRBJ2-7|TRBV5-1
CASSGTLATYEQYF